A single T cell receptor (beta chain) is shown here with its context. Its antigen is still unknown. Constant-region reverse primers amplified full-length variable regions, followed by semi-nested Nested Universal Primer A PCR. MiXCR was run by TCRdb on the 5' RACE reads, yielding one entry per CDR3 protein. The table includes approximately 42,000 distinct CDR3 sequences, around 30% detected once. Germline lookup yields CDR1 LNHDA and CDR2 SQIVND (reference sequence). CDR3 length equals 12 residues. Germline trimming cut 9 bases from V and 5 bases from J; bases unmatched to any gene: 4. Study-wide points: Tumor Treg TCRs overlapped most with tumor naive CD4+ cells. In terms of TCR gene usage, tumor memory CD4+ T cells clustered together with blood and lymph node memory CD4+ cells, as well as with lymph node naive CD4+ cells. The larger-cohort validation was restricted to a single TCR beta V-J rearrangement rather than whole repertoires.

This TCR derives from a female donor with breast cancer. The chain employs TRBV19 and TRBJ1-5; the match to TRBD1 covers 7 bases. Sequences were obtained from memory CD4+ T cells sorted from a lymph node. Sample subset: memory CD4+ T cells, CD4+CD45RO+CD25-. CDR3 DNA sequence: TGTGCCAGCCGACAGGGCTATCAGCCCCAGCATTTT. This encodes CASRQGYQPQHF.